These T cell receptor beta chains were read from a single sample in a study of early T cells in non-severe SARS-CoV-2 infection. In TCRdb, the 5' RACE reads were re-called with MiXCR into one record per CDR3 protein. The sample lists over 85,000 distinct CDR3 sequences, roughly 17% occurring once. Sequenced sample: whole blood. These receptors all come from an adult who was a healthcare worker with PCR-confirmed SARS-CoV-2 infection or an uninfected control (not recorded which). The CDR3 runs from the conserved cysteine through the conserved F or W. D genes are given only for firm matches. Size values are once, few and many counts, or a class for expanded clones, and some rows have none.

j_call d_call clone_size v_call cdr3_nt cdr3_aa
TRBJ2-3 TRBD2 NA TRBV20-1 TGCAGTGCTAGAGATAGCGGGGCGTACAGAGGGACAGATACGCAGTATTTT CSARDSGAYRGTDTQYF
TRBJ1-1 NA few TRBV7-2 TGTGCCAGCCGACTCGGGGTCGCTGAAGCTTTCTTT CASRLGVAEAFF
TRBJ1-1 TRBD1 NA TRBV7-2 TGTGCCAGCAGGACAGGGAAATGGAACACTGAAGCTTTCTTT CASRTGKWNTEAFF
TRBJ1-1 NA NA TRBV7-2 TGTGCCAGCAGAGGTATGAACACTGAAGCTTTCTTT CASRGMNTEAFF
TRBJ2-3 TRBD1 few TRBV6-4 TGTGCCAGCAGTGTTTCAGGGGGCGCTTCAGATACGCAGTATTTT CASSVSGGASDTQYF
TRBJ1-4 NA NA TRBV11-2 TGTGCCAGCAGCCAACGGGAGCAGGGAGGAGAAAAACTGTTTTTT CASSQREQGGEKLFF
TRBJ2-5 NA few TRBV11-2 TGTGCCAGCAGCCTCTTTCGGGAGACCCAGTACTTC CASSLFRETQYF
TRBJ2-7 TRBD2 few TRBV19 TGTGCCAGTAGTGCAATACGGACTAGCGGAGCGAGCGCCTACGAGCAGTACTTC CASSAIRTSGASAYEQYF
TRBJ1-2 TRBD1 few TRBV20-1 TGCAGTGCTAAAACCTACTTGGGACAGGGTGGCGGCTACACCTTC CSAKTYLGQGGGYTF
TRBJ2-1 NA few TRBV10-3 TGTGCCACCCAAGGGGGGGGTTCGGATGAGCAGTTCTTC CATQGGGSDEQFF
TRBJ2-2 NA few TRBV11-2 TGTGCCAGCAGCTTAGAAAGGACCGGGGAGCTGTTTTTT CASSLERTGELFF
TRBJ2-1 TRBD2 many TRBV7-2 TGTGCCAGCAGCCCCCTGACTAGCGGGGGTAATCAGCAGTTCTTC CASSPLTSGGNQQFF
TRBJ2-7 TRBD1 few TRBV9 TGTGCCAGCAGCGTAGGGCAGGGGGTGTCCTACGAGCAGTACTTC CASSVGQGVSYEQYF
TRBJ1-4 NA once TRBV20-1 TGCAGTGCTAGCGATGGCCCTGCAACTAATGAAAAACTGTTTTTT CSASDGPATNEKLFF
TRBJ2-7 NA NA TRBV20-1 TGCAGTGCTAGGAGTCAGCTCCAGTCCTACGAGCAGTACTTC CSARSQLQSYEQYF
TRBJ2-1 TRBD2 few TRBV7-8 TGTGCCAGCAGCTCGGGACTAGCGGTTGTCTACAATGAGCAGTTCTTC CASSSGLAVVYNEQFF
TRBJ2-5 NA many TRBV10-1 TGCGCCAGCAGTGAAGGCACCCGGGAGACCCAGTACTTC CASSEGTRETQYF
TRBJ1-3 NA few TRBV7-2 TGTGCCAGCACCTCAGGAGACACCATATATTTT CASTSGDTIYF
TRBJ2-2 NA NA TRBV5-1 TGCGCCAGCAGCTTGGGACCAGTGAACACCGGGGAGCTGTTTTTT CASSLGPVNTGELFF
TRBJ2-3 NA NA TRBV3-1 TGTGCCAGCAGCGAAGATTGGGGATCAGATACGCAGTATTTT CASSEDWGSDTQYF
TRBJ2-3 NA NA TRBV6-2/TRBV6-3 TGTGCCAGCAGTGGCTCCGGGACTTACACAGATACGCAGTATTTT CASSGSGTYTDTQYF
TRBJ2-3 NA NA TRBV30 TGTGCCTGGAGTTTTTCGCTGGGGGATACGCAGTATTTT CAWSFSLGDTQYF
TRBJ2-5 NA NA TRBV10-3 TGTGCCATCAGTGAGCTGGAAGGGGGTGGACAAGAGACCCAGTACTTC CAISELEGGGQETQYF
TRBJ1-1 NA NA TRBV29-1 TGCAGCGTGGGGGGACGGTTGAACACTGAAGCTTTCTTT CSVGGRLNTEAFF
TRBJ2-1 TRBD2 many TRBV2 TGTGCCAGCCGCATTCGTGGCGGGAGTAATGAGCAGTTCTTC CASRIRGGSNEQFF
TRBJ1-4 NA many TRBV19 TGTGCCAGTAGTACCTCGGCGGCTAATGAAAAACTGTTTTTT CASSTSAANEKLFF
TRBJ2-5 NA few TRBV14 TGTGCCAGCAGCCAAGAGGCCTTTCAAGAGACCCAGTACTTC CASSQEAFQETQYF
TRBJ1-6 NA few TRBV28 TGTGCCAGCAGCCCGTCCGGACAGACCTGGGTCGATTCACCCCTCCACTTT CASSPSGQTWVDSPLHF
TRBJ2-2 NA NA TRBV9 TGTGCCAGCAGGGGGACACTGAACACCGGGGAGCTGTTTTTT CASRGTLNTGELFF
TRBJ1-1 TRBD1 NA TRBV18 TGTGCCAGCTCACTACAGGGGGCCGGCACTGAAGCTTTCTTT CASSLQGAGTEAFF
TRBJ2-3 NA NA TRBV28 TGTGCCAGCAGTTCTGCAGGGGATAAAGATACGCAGTATTTT CASSSAGDKDTQYF
TRBJ1-2 NA few TRBV2 TGTGCCAGCAAAGGCAGGGATTATGGCTACACCTTC CASKGRDYGYTF
TRBJ2-7 NA many TRBV19 TGTGCCAGTAGTCCCCGCGACGGCGATTCCAAGCAGTACTTC CASSPRDGDSKQYF
TRBJ1-5 TRBD1 few TRBV20-1 TGCAGTGCTAGTTCCCCGGACAGGGGGAATCAGCCCCAGCATTTT CSASSPDRGNQPQHF
TRBJ2-7 NA few TRBV9 TGTGCCAGCAGCATGGACTCAGTCTCCTACGAGCAGTACTTC CASSMDSVSYEQYF
TRBJ2-3 TRBD2 many TRBV5-1 TGCGCCAGCAGCGCACTAGCCGCAGCGGGGGATACGCAGTATTTT CASSALAAAGDTQYF
TRBJ1-4 NA NA TRBV2 TGTGCCAGCAGTGAAAGGGCCACAACTAATGAAAAACTGTTTTTT CASSERATTNEKLFF
TRBJ2-5 NA NA TRBV11-2 TGTGCCAGCAGCTTAGGCCGGGACACGAACCAAGAGACCCAGTACTTC CASSLGRDTNQETQYF
TRBJ2-1 NA NA TRBV29-1 TGCAGCGTTGAGGTCCTGGGGGTTTACAATGAGCAGTTCTTC CSVEVLGVYNEQFF
TRBJ2-7 NA few TRBV30 TGTGCCTGGAGTGTCTCTGCCTACGAGCAGTACTTC CAWSVSAYEQYF
TRBJ2-3 TRBD2 few TRBV4-3 TGCGCCAGCAGCCAACTAGCGGGAGACACAGATACGCAGTATTTT CASSQLAGDTDTQYF
TRBJ2-1 NA few TRBV5-1 TGCGCCAGCACCGATAAGGGGTGGGGTGAGCAGTTCTTC CASTDKGWGEQFF
TRBJ1-1 NA many TRBV12-5 TGTGCTAGTGGTTTCAGTCCCGGGGGTTACACTGAAGCTTTCTTT CASGFSPGGYTEAFF
TRBJ2-3 TRBD1 many TRBV6-1 TGTGCCAGCAGTCCGGACAGGGGTACGCAGTATTTT CASSPDRGTQYF
TRBJ2-1 TRBD2 few TRBV27 TGTGCCAGCAGTTTAGCGGGAGGGCCCTATGAGCAGTTCTTC CASSLAGGPYEQFF
TRBJ2-3 NA many TRBV19 TGTGCCAGTAGTATATTCGAAAACACAGATACGCAGTATTTT CASSIFENTDTQYF
TRBJ1-2 NA NA TRBV20-1 TGCAGTGCTAGAGATCCCACAGACTATGGCTACACCTTC CSARDPTDYGYTF
TRBJ2-3 NA NA TRBV5-1 TGCGCCAACAATTTCGGCGACGGCACAGATACGCAGTATTTT CANNFGDGTDTQYF
TRBJ1-2 TRBD1 medium-sized TRBV12-3/TRBV12-4 TGTGCCAGCAGTACAGGGGATAGAGGGGATGGCTACACCTTC CASSTGDRGDGYTF
TRBJ2-7 NA NA TRBV7-2 TGTGCCAGCAGCTTATCCAGGGAAGGTGGGAAGCAGTACTTC CASSLSREGGKQYF
TRBJ2-7 TRBD1 many TRBV12-3/TRBV12-4 TGTGCCAGCAGTTTAGGGACAGGCCTATCCTACGAGCAGTACTTC CASSLGTGLSYEQYF
TRBJ2-1 NA many TRBV7-6 TGTGCCAGCAGCTTAGCGGAGGCCCCTGAGCAGTTCTTC CASSLAEAPEQFF
TRBJ2-2 NA many TRBV7-2 TGTGCCAGCGGGGAACAGAACACCGGGGAGCTGTTTTTT CASGEQNTGELFF
TRBJ2-7 TRBD1 few TRBV11-2 TGTGCCAGCAGTTGGGACAGGGCGGCCGAGCAGTACTTC CASSWDRAAEQYF
TRBJ1-6 NA NA TRBV27 TGTGCCAGCAGTGTAGGTGCGTTTTCACCCCTCCACTTT CASSVGAFSPLHF
TRBJ1-2 NA NA TRBV4-2 TGTGCCAGCAGCTCGCAGGTGATCGGGACAACCTATGGCTACACCTTC CASSSQVIGTTYGYTF
TRBJ2-1 TRBD1 few TRBV20-1 TGCAGTGCTAGGGATCTGACAGGGAGCTCCTACAATGAGCAGTTCTTC CSARDLTGSSYNEQFF
TRBJ2-7 NA many TRBV12-3/TRBV12-4 TGTGCCAGCAGTTTAGTCTCCTACGAGCAGTACTTC CASSLVSYEQYF
TRBJ2-1 TRBD2 many TRBV20-1 TGCAGTGCTCCCCCCCTAGCGGGGCTCAATGAGCAGTTCTTC CSAPPLAGLNEQFF